This note documents a single T cell receptor (beta chain) sequence. What antigen it recognizes has not been identified. A read error is possible here, since a much larger clone lies one base away. TCR beta CDR3 regions were amplified from RNA transcripts for repertoire sequencing. A first-round RT-PCR used HTBI primers with the Qiagen OneStep RT-PCR kit, followed by a second-round multiplex PCR, size selection and purification. The libraries underwent paired-end sequencing with 100 bp reads on an Illumina HiSeq2000. In the source study's methods: SOAPnuke was used for read processing, and reads with adapters, uncalled bases, a mean Phred below 15, or no exact constant-primer or identifier match were discarded. COPE v1.2.5 was used to merge the high-quality paired reads. Unique nucleotide sequences were defined as clonotypes and aligned to IMGT TRB V, D and J references using MiTCR v1.1. Analysis was restricted to V-J combinations with a frequency above 0.0001, which covered 98% to 99.2% of repertoires. For each V-J combination, a TCR clonal expansion and chaos score was defined as the ratio of F50 clonal expansion to chaos observed in the TCRdist matrix. Welch's t-statistics and random forest were used to reduce the features to 10 to 15 V-J combinations, which were then used as input to a naive Bayes classifier. The Morisita-Horn index was used to measure how similar the thyroid and blood repertoires were. TCRdb cleaned the public reads at Q25 with fastp, built clones with MiXCR and kept in-frame beta chains. Identical CDR3 proteins give one entry, which carries the most common genes and DNA. Clone size and V and J calls follow TCRdb, not the original study. The sample yields 300,000 or so distinct CDR3 sequences; 15% to 20% were counted once. More than 9% of the sample comes from the top ten.

CDR1 and CDR2 were assigned from the germline V gene as LGHNT and FRNRAP. The CDR3 covers 15 residues, taking in both the cysteine and the phenylalanine. Only the CDR3 DNA stays, 45 bases, in frame from base 1. V loses 0 bases of germline sequence and J loses 9 bases, and the interval between the two ends is 15 bases. The sample belongs to a study of Graves' ophthalmopathy and Graves' hyperthyroidism listed by TCRdb under 2018. Describing the broader study: Peripheral blood was collected at initial diagnosis, before any treatment. The study used signatures of the TCR beta repertoire to tell Graves' ophthalmopathy apart from Graves' hyperthyroidism and to predict which patients would progress to ophthalmopathy. In total, approximately 130 blood samples were TCR-sequenced: 43 ophthalmopathy, some 75 hyperthyroidism and approximately 17 hyperthyroidism-to-ophthalmopathy patients. To explore V-J signatures that distinguish ophthalmopathy from hyperthyroidism, a discovery set of about a hundred patients was enrolled, made up of 43 with ophthalmopathy and 57 with stable hyperthyroidism. For independent validation, a separate cohort was made up of approximately 19 hyperthyroidism patients plus 17 patients who later progressed from hyperthyroidism to ophthalmopathy. In roughly 6 hyperthyroidism patients, T-cell repertoires of thyroid tissue and blood were compared. Once sampling was done, hyperthyroidism patients were given methimazole at a starting dose of 30 mg daily, while ophthalmopathy patients were given high-dose intravenous methylprednisolone. The investigation overall reported the following: No statistical method was used to set the sample size in advance, and the investigators knew which group each participant was assigned to. In validation, the model predicted ophthalmopathy progression with less than 71% sensitivity and around 72% specificity; some twelve predicted patients were CT-confirmed with GO in a median of around 6 months. Among expanded thyroid clonotypes with frequency above 0.001, most also showed up in blood, which suggests that blood repertoires may reflect the thyroid immune response. In cross-validation, the 13-signature model distinguished ophthalmopathy from stable hyperthyroidism with approximately 88% sensitivity and about 84% specificity, and in the test set the corresponding values were roughly 80% and 75%.

Patients with ophthalmopathy had moderately to severely active disease, with a Clinical Activity Score of 3 or more, a NOSPECS grade of 4 or more, and a disease duration of less than 3 months. Patients with other autoimmune diseases, uncontrolled infections, pregnancy or lactation were excluded from the study. Diagnosis was based on clinical symptoms, serum thyroxine, TRAb, thyroid ultrasound and orbital computed tomography. Using Ficoll-Paque density gradient centrifugation, PBMCs were isolated from about 10 ml of fresh peripheral blood. Trizol reagent was used to extract the total RNA, and its quality was then checked on an Agilent 2100 Bioanalyzer.

The rearrangement combines TRBV12-5 with TRBJ1-3; no D segment can be confidently identified. This clonotype was sampled from an adult man with Graves' ophthalmopathy. The material sequenced was peripheral blood. The DNA sequence is TGTGCTAGTGGTTTGGTATCTGGGTCCCAAGGCACCATATATTTT. The encoded protein is CASGLVSGSQGTIYF. Extended through the reference TRBV12-5 and TRBJ1-3 proteins, this CDR3 yields the full variable domain: DARVTQTPRHKVTEMGQEVTMRCQPILGHNTVFWYRQTMMQGLELLAYFRNRAPLDDSGMPKDRFSAEMPDATLATLKIQPSEPRDSAVYFCASGLVSGSQGTIYFGEGSWLTVV.